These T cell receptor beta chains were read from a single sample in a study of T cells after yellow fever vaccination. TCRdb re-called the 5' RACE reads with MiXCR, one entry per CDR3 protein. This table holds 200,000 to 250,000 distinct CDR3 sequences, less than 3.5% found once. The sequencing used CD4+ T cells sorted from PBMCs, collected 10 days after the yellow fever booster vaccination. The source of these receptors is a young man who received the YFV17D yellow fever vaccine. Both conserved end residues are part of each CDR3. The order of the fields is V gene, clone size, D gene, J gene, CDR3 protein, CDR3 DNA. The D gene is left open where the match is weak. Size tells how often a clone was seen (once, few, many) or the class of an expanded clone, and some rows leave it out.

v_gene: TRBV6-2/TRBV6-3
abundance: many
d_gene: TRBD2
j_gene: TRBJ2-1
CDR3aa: CASSYSTWASGGNEQFF
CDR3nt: TGTGCCAGCAGTTACTCGACCTGGGCTAGCGGGGGGAATGAGCAGTTCTTC

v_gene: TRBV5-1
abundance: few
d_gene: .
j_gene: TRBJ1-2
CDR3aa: CASSLTGTANNYGYTF
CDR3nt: TGCGCCAGCAGCTTAACCGGGACGGCGAATAACTATGGCTACACCTTC

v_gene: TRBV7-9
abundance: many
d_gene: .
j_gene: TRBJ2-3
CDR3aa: CASSPGGQAFTDTQYF
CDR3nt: TGTGCCAGCAGCCCGGGCGGACAAGCGTTCACAGATACGCAGTATTTT

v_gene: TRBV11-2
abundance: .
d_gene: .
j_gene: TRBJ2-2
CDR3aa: CASSLGAWVAGELFF
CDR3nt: TGTGCCAGCAGCTTAGGCGCTTGGGTGGCCGGGGAGCTGTTTTTT

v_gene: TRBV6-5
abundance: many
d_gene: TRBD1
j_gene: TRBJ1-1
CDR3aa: CASSPRQGQAAFF
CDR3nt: TGTGCCAGCAGTCCGCGACAGGGTCAGGCAGCTTTCTTT

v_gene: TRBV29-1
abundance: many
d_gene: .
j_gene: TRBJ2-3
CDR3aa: CSGRMNTQYF
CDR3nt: TGCAGCGGACGTATGAATACGCAGTATTTT

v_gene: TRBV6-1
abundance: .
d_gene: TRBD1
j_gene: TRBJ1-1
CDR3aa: CASTAGTANTEAFF
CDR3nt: TGTGCCAGTACCGCCGGGACAGCAAACACTGAAGCTTTCTTT

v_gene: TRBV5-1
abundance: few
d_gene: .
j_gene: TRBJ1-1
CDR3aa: CASSWAGASNTEAFF
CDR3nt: TGCGCCAGCAGCTGGGCAGGAGCATCGAACACTGAAGCTTTCTTT

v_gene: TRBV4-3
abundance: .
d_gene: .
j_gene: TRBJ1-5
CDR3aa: CASSQRPGRGRPNQPQHF
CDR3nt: TGCGCCAGCAGCCAACGCCCCGGGAGGGGCCGACCTAATCAGCCCCAGCATTTT

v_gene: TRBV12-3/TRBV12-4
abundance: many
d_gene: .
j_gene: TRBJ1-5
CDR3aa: CASSPASIYQPQHF
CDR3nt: TGTGCCAGCAGTCCGGCCTCGATCTATCAGCCCCAGCATTTT

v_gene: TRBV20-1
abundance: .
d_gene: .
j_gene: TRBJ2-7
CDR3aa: CSAKPTDRPFYEQYF
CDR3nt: TGCAGTGCCAAACCTACAGACAGGCCATTCTACGAGCAGTACTTC

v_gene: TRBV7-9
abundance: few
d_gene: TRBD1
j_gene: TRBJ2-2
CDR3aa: CASSARQGDNSRGELFF
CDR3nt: TGTGCCAGCAGCGCCCGACAGGGGGACAATTCACGCGGGGAGCTGTTTTTT

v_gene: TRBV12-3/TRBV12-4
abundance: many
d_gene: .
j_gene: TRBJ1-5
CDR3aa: CASSLSQNQPQHF
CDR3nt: TGTGCCAGCAGTTTAAGTCAGAATCAGCCCCAGCATTTT

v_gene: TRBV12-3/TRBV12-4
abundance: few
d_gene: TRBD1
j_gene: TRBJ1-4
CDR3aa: CASSGRGRKLFF
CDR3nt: TGTGCCAGCAGCGGTAGGGGGCGCAAACTGTTTTTT

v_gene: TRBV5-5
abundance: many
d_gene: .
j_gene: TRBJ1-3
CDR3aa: CASSLVRNTIYF
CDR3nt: TGTGCCAGCAGCTTAGTTCGGAACACCATATATTTT

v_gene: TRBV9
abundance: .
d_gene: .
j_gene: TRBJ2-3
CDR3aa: CASSVFTDTQYF
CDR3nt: TGTGCCAGCAGCGTCTTCACAGATACGCAGTATTTT

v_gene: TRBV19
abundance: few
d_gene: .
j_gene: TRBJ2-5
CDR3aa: CASRPRGRARETQYF
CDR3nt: TGTGCCAGTAGACCACGGGGCAGGGCGAGAGAGACCCAGTACTTC

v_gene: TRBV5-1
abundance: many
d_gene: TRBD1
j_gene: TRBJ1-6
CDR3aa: CASSSGQDNSPLHF
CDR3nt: TGCGCCAGCAGCTCGGGACAGGATAATTCACCCCTCCACTTT

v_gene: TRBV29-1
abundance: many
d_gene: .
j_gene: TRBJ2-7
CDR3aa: CSAEVGRGYEQYF
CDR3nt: TGCAGCGCAGAGGTCGGCAGGGGTTACGAGCAGTACTTC

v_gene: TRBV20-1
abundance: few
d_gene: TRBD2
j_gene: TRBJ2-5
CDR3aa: CSADPRGRLAGGRETQYF
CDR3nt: TGCAGTGCCGACCCCAGGGGTCGACTAGCGGGGGGGAGGGAGACCCAGTACTTC

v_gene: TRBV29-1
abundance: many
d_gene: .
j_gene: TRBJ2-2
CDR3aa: CSVSGVLNTGELFF
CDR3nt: TGCAGCGTCTCAGGGGTTTTGAACACCGGGGAGCTGTTTTTT

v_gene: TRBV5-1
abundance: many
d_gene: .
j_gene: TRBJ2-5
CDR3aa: CASSLTGEETQYF
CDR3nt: TGCGCCAGCAGCTTAACTGGAGAAGAGACCCAGTACTTC

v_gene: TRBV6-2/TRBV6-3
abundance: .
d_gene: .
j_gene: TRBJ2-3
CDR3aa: CASSWRLGGGRHSSTDTQYF
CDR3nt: TGTGCCAGCAGTTGGAGGCTAGGCGGAGGACGACACTCTAGCACAGATACGCAGTATTTT

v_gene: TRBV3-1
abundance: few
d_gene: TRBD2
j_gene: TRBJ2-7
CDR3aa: CASSPHSGGILYEQYF
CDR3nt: TGTGCCAGCAGCCCCCATAGCGGGGGGATATTGTACGAGCAGTACTTC

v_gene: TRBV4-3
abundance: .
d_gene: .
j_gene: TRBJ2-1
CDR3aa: CASSLSRGASGNEQFF
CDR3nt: TGCGCCAGCAGCCTCTCCCGAGGAGCCTCCGGCAATGAGCAGTTCTTC

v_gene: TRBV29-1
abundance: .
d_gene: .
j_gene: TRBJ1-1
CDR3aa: CSVEERGRTRLTEAFF
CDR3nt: TGCAGCGTTGAAGAGCGGGGTAGGACCAGACTCACTGAAGCTTTCTTT

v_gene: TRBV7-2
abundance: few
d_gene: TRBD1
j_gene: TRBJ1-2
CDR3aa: CASSLVRGDREFF
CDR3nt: TGTGCCAGCAGCTTAGTCAGGGGGGACAGGGAATTCTTC

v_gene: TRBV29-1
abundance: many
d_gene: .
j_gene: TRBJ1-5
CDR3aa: CSAGDDQPQHF
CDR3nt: TGCAGCGCCGGAGATGATCAGCCCCAGCATTTT

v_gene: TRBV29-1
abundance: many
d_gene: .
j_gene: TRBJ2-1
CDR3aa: CSGGSSSYNEQFF
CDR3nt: TGCAGCGGTGGATCCAGCTCCTACAATGAGCAGTTCTTC

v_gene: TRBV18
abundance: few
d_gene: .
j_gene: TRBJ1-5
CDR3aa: CASSPGQSNQPQHF
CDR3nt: TGTGCCAGCTCACCCGGACAGTCCAATCAGCCCCAGCATTTT

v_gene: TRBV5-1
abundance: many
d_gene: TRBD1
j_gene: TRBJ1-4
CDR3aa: CASSLEGGPRKLFF
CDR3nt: TGCGCCAGCAGCTTGGAAGGGGGCCCTCGAAAACTGTTTTTT

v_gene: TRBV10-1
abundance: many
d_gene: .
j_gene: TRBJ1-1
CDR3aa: CASSEYGNTEAFF
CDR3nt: TGCGCCAGCAGTGAGTACGGGAACACTGAAGCTTTCTTT

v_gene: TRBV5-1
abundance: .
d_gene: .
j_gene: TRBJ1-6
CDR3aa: CASSFPTDNSPLHF
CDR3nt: TGCGCCAGCAGCTTTCCCACAGATAATTCACCCCTCCACTTT

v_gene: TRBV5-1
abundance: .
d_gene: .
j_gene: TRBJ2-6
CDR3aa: CASSLEPPSGANVLTF
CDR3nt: TGCGCCAGCAGCTTGGAACCCCCATCTGGGGCCAACGTCCTGACTTTC

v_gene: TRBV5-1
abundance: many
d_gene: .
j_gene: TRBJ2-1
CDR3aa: CASSLGQGTYNEQFF
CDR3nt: TGCGCCAGCAGCTTGGGTCAGGGGACCTACAATGAGCAGTTCTTC

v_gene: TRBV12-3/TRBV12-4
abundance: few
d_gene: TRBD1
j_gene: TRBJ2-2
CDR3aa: CASRAGTETGELFF
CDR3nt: TGTGCCAGCAGGGCCGGGACAGAAACCGGGGAGCTGTTTTTT

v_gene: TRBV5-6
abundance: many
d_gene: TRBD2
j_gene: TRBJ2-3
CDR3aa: CASSLRGGEGTDTQYF
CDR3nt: TGTGCCAGCAGCTTGCGGGGGGGCGAGGGCACAGATACGCAGTATTTT

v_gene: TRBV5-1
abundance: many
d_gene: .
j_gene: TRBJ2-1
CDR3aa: CASSSMTGNNEQFF
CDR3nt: TGCGCCAGCAGCTCCATGACAGGCAACAATGAGCAGTTCTTC

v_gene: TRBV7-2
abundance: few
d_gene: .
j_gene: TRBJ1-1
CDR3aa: CASSLATQNTEAFF
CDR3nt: TGTGCCAGCAGCTTAGCAACTCAGAACACTGAAGCTTTCTTT

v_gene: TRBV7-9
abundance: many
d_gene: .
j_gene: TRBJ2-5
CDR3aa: CASSLVYRSQETQYF
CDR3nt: TGTGCCAGCAGCTTAGTCTATCGCTCCCAAGAGACCCAGTACTTC

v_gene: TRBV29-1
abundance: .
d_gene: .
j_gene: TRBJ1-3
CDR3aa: CSVYPPGEGTPDSGNTIYF
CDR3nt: TGCAGCGTTTATCCCCCAGGGGAGGGGACTCCAGACTCTGGAAACACCATATATTTT

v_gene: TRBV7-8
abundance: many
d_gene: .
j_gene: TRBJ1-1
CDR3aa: CASSGQQITEAFF
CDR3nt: TGTGCCAGCAGCGGTCAACAGATTACTGAAGCTTTCTTT

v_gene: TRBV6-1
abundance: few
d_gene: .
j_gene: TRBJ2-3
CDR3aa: CASSEIFSNTQYF
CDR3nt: TGTGCCAGCAGCGAAATCTTTAGTAACACCCAGTATTTT

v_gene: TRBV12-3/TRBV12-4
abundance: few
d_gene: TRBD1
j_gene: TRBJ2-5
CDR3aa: CASRRGGRGETQYF
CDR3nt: TGTGCCAGCAGGCGAGGGGGCCGGGGAGAGACCCAGTACTTC

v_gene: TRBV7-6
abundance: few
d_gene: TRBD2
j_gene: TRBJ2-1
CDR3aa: CASSPGGHSYNEQFF
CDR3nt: TGTGCCAGCAGCCCGGGGGGGCACTCCTACAATGAGCAGTTCTTC

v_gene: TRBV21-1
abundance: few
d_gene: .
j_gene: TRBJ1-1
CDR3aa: CASSPQGEAFF
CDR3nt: TGTGCCAGCAGCCCGCAGGGAGAAGCTTTCTTT

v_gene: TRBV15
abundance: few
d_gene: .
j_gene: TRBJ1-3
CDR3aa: CATSPKSGTSGNTIYF
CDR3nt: TGTGCCACCAGTCCTAAGAGTGGAACCTCTGGAAACACCATATATTTT

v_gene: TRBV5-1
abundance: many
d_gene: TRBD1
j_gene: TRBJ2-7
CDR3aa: CASSPGQTDDGQYF
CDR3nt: TGCGCCAGCAGCCCGGGACAGACAGACGACGGGCAGTACTTC

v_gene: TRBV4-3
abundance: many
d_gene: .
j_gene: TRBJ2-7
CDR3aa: CASSQSSNPYYEQYF
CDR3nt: TGCGCCAGCAGCCAATCTTCGAACCCCTACTACGAGCAGTACTTC

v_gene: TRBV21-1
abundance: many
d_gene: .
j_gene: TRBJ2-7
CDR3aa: CASTPRHRQANSYEQYF
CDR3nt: TGTGCCAGCACCCCCCGCCATCGGCAGGCAAACTCCTACGAGCAGTACTTC

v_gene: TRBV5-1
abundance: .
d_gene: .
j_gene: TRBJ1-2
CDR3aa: CASSQGSGGYTF
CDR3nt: TGCGCCAGTTCCCAGGGGAGCGGTGGCTACACCTTC

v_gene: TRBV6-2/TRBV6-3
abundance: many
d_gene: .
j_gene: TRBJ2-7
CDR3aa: CASSYSWKGPYEQYF
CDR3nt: TGTGCCAGCAGTTACTCGTGGAAGGGGCCCTACGAGCAGTACTTC

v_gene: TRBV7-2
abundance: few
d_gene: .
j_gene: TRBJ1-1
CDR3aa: CASSSPGGGQGYTEAFF
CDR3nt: TGTGCCAGCAGCTCCCCCGGGGGGGGGCAAGGGTACACTGAAGCTTTCTTT

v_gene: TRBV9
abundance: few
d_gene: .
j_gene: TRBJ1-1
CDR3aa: CASSPEPQENTEAFF
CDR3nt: TGTGCCAGCAGCCCCGAACCCCAGGAGAACACTGAAGCTTTCTTT

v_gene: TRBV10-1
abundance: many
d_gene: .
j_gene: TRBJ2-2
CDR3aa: CASSELRGTGELFF
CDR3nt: TGCGCCAGCAGTGAGCTTCGGGGTACCGGGGAGCTGTTTTTT

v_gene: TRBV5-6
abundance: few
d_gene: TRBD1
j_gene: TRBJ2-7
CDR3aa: CASSLWNRGQYEQYF
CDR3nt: TGTGCCAGCAGCCTATGGAACAGGGGGCAGTACGAGCAGTACTTC

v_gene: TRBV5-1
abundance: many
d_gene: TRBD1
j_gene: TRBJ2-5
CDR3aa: CASSTRTGEGETQYF
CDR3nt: TGCGCCAGCAGCACGCGGACAGGAGAGGGAGAGACCCAGTACTTC

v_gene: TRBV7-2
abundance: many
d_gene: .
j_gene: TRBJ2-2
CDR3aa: CASSFGPSNTGELFF
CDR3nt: TGTGCCAGCAGCTTCGGACCCTCGAACACCGGGGAGCTGTTTTTT

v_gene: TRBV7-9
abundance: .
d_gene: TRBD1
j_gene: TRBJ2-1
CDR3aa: CASSLGVGTGGYNEQFF
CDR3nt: TGTGCCAGCAGCTTAGGTGTTGGGACAGGGGGCTACAATGAGCAGTTCTTC